The rows below give T cell receptor beta chains drawn from one sample of a study of T cells in Graves' hyperthyroidism and ophthalmopathy. TCRdb passed the multiplex PCR reads through MiXCR, listing each CDR3 protein once. The repertoire consists of around 260,000 distinct CDR3 sequences, with under 30% occurring once and the leading ten covering about 25%. The sample comprised blood. The source is a man aged 35 to 55 with Graves' hyperthyroidism that later progressed to Graves' ophthalmopathy. The CDR3 runs from the conserved cysteine through the conserved F or W. Fields, in order: CDR3 DNA, CDR3 protein, CDR3 length, D gene, J gene, clone size, V gene. A D gene is named only where the DNA matches it firmly. Clone size is given for some rows only: seen once, a few or many times, or a class if the clone is expanded.

DNA: TGTGCCAGCAGTAGGGGACAGGGGGATGGCTACACCTTC; CDR3: CASSRGQGDGYTF; length: 13; D: TRBD1; J: TRBJ1-2; size: few; V: TRBV12-3/TRBV12-4
DNA: TGCAGCGTTGCACTTGGGGAGGGGGCTAACTATGGCTACACCTTC; CDR3: CSVALGEGANYGYTF; length: 15; D: .; J: TRBJ1-2; size: many; V: TRBV29-1
DNA: TGTGCCAGCAGCTTGACCCCCGAGTCCGGGGAGCTGTTTTTT; CDR3: CASSLTPESGELFF; length: 14; D: .; J: TRBJ2-2; size: many; V: TRBV5-4
DNA: TGTGCCAGCAGTGAGGACAGCTCCTTGGGGCAGCCCCAGCATTTT; CDR3: CASSEDSSLGQPQHF; length: 15; D: .; J: TRBJ1-5; size: few; V: TRBV2
DNA: TGCAGCGTTCGGATCAGGGGGCGCGGGTACGAGCAGTACTTC; CDR3: CSVRIRGRGYEQYF; length: 14; D: TRBD1; J: TRBJ2-7; size: many; V: TRBV29-1
DNA: TGCGCCAGCAGCCAAGAGAGGACAGTTGTCTATAGCAATCAGCCCCAGCATTTT; CDR3: CASSQERTVVYSNQPQHF; length: 18; D: .; J: TRBJ1-5; size: many; V: TRBV4-1
DNA: TGTGCCAGCAGCCCTTCGGCCGGGGAGCTGTTTTTT; CDR3: CASSPSAGELFF; length: 12; D: .; J: TRBJ2-2; size: many; V: TRBV7-8
DNA: TGCAGTGCTGACGGACAGGGAGGCTCCTACGAGCAGTACTTC; CDR3: CSADGQGGSYEQYF; length: 14; D: TRBD1; J: TRBJ2-7; size: many; V: TRBV20-1
DNA: TGTGCCAGCGCAGGACAGATCAATCAGCCCCAGCATTTT; CDR3: CASAGQINQPQHF; length: 13; D: .; J: TRBJ1-5; size: many; V: TRBV28
DNA: TGTGCCAGCAGTTCGGTCGGGACAGGGCTATACGAGCAGTACTTC; CDR3: CASSSVGTGLYEQYF; length: 15; D: TRBD1; J: TRBJ2-7; size: .; V: TRBV28
DNA: TGTGCCAGCAGCCAAACCAGGGCCCCTTTCTACGAGCAGTACTTC; CDR3: CASSQTRAPFYEQYF; length: 15; D: .; J: TRBJ2-7; size: few; V: TRBV14
DNA: TGTGCCAGCAGCTTATCGGCCGAGAACTATGGCTACACCTTC; CDR3: CASSLSAENYGYTF; length: 14; D: .; J: TRBJ1-2; size: many; V: TRBV7-9
DNA: TGTGCCAGCAGCTTTTGGCGCACGGACTCTGGAAACACCATATATTTT; CDR3: CASSFWRTDSGNTIYF; length: 16; D: .; J: TRBJ1-3; size: many; V: TRBV7-9
DNA: TGTGCCAGCAGCCCTCGGGGGACCTATCAGCCCCAGCATTTT; CDR3: CASSPRGTYQPQHF; length: 14; D: .; J: TRBJ1-5; size: many; V: TRBV6-5
DNA: TGTGCCAGCGGGGGGTATAATTCACCCCTCCACTTT; CDR3: CASGGYNSPLHF; length: 12; D: .; J: TRBJ1-6; size: few; V: TRBV25-1
DNA: TGTGCCAGCGCGAGGAGCTCCTATAATTCACCCCTCCACTTT; CDR3: CASARSSYNSPLHF; length: 14; D: .; J: TRBJ1-6; size: many; V: TRBV6-1
DNA: TGTGCCAGCAGTTACGGGGGAGTTAGCAATCAGCCCCAGCATTTT; CDR3: CASSYGGVSNQPQHF; length: 15; D: .; J: TRBJ1-5; size: .; V: TRBV6-2/TRBV6-3
DNA: TGTGCCAGCAGTCTAGTCGACGAGCAGTACTTC; CDR3: CASSLVDEQYF; length: 11; D: .; J: TRBJ2-7; size: .; V: TRBV12-3/TRBV12-4
DNA: TGTGCCACCAGCAGAGTTGGACGGAGCACAGATACGCAGTATTTT; CDR3: CATSRVGRSTDTQYF; length: 15; D: .; J: TRBJ2-3; size: many; V: TRBV15